This T cell receptor beta chain was found in a study of blood T cell repertoires in COVID-19. CDR3 length equals 15 residues. The ends lost 4 bases at V and 2 bases at J; junction bases unmatched: 7. Germline CDR1 reads LGHDT; CDR2 reads YNNKEL (reference sequence). The protocol was immunoSEQ multiplex PCR, while the TCRdb copy is restricted to in-frame clones and leaves out a portion. The sample holds approximately 250,000 clones, 85% seen once. This chain joins TRBV3-1 (or the pseudogene TRBV3-2) and TRBJ1-2; 7 bases match TRBD1. This clonotype was sampled from a man aged 45 to 65 with COVID-19, enrolled during active disease. Sequenced: peripheral blood. CDR3 in amino acids: CASSLRTGRNYGYTF. Written as DNA, the CDR3 is TGTGCCAGCAGCCTTCGGACAGGCCGGAACTATGGCTACACCTTC.